This entry lists 16 T cell receptor beta chains sequenced from one sample in a study of blood T cell repertoires in COVID-19. The table came from immunoSEQ multiplex PCR; TCRdb's copy has only in-frame clones and leaves some out. The repertoire includes under 130,000 clones, approximately 80% of them detected once, and approximately 22% sits in the top ten. What was sequenced was peripheral blood. These receptors all come from a man in his 70s with active or convalescent COVID-19.

This clone appeared a few times. This chain uses TRBV7-9 with TRBJ2-3; TRBD2 matches at 7 bases. This CDR3 spans 13 amino acids. CDR1 and CDR2 (germline): SEHNR, FQNEAQ (reference sequence). The V and J ends lost 4 bases and 4 bases, in that order; junction bases with no gene match: 2. CDR3 residues: CASSSSGADTQYF. The CDR3 coding sequence is TGTGCCAGCAGCTCCAGCGGGGCAGATACGCAGTATTTT.

The V and J genes are TRBV28 and TRBJ1-1; D not certain. This CDR3 spans 13 amino acids. The germline CDR1 and CDR2 sequences are MDHEN and SYDVKM. Trimming cost V 10 bases and J 0 bases, with 12 bases left between them. This chain's CDR3 is CAIRGPMNTEAFF. For the CDR3, the DNA is TGTGCCATTCGAGGCCCGATGAACACTGAAGCTTTCTTT.

The chain has TRBV30 and TRBJ2-1; 14 bases are shared with TRBD2. Trimming cost V 4 bases and J 6 bases; bases outside gene matches: 2. The CDR3 length is 14 residues. Germline V gene sequence: CDR1 GTSNPN, CDR2 SVGIG (reference sequence). The CDR3 loop is CAWTGLAGANEQFF. The CDR3 nucleotides are TGTGCCTGGACGGGACTAGCGGGAGCCAATGAGCAGTTCTTC.

V and J are TRBV4-2 and TRBJ1-1; TRBD1 might be the D (5 bases). The CDR3 has 15 residues. Trimming stripped 1 base from V and 2 bases from J, with 11 bases between. Germline loops: CDR1 LGHNA, CDR2 YNFKEQ. CDR3 residues: CASSQVGLTNTEAFF. The CDR3 region has the DNA TGTGCCAGCAGCCAAGTGGGACTGACTAACACTGAAGCTTTCTTT.

The V gene is TRBV4-1, the J gene TRBJ1-1; TRBD1 matches at 9 bases. The V gene end was trimmed by 1 base and the J gene end by 3 bases; junction bases not matched to a gene: 9. Germline loops: CDR1 MGHRA, CDR2 YSYEKL. This CDR3 spans 17 amino acids. The CDR3 DNA follows: TGCGCCAGCAGCCAAGGACCGGGACAGGGTGCGGACACTGAAGCTTTCTTT. As protein: CASSQGPGQGADTEAFF.

The chain links TRBV2 to TRBJ1-2, with TRBD1 identical over 7 bases. Germline CDR1 reads SNHLY; CDR2 reads FYNNEI. Trimming removed 6 bases from V and 8 bases from J; junction bases left unmatched: 9. The CDR3 is 13 residues long. The CDR3 region is CASSPDRAGGYTF. The CDR3 DNA follows: TGTGCCAGCAGCCCCGACAGGGCTGGGGGCTACACCTTC.

The chain joins TRBV19 to TRBJ1-1; no definite D call. There are 13 residues in the CDR3. Trimming removed 3 bases at V and 5 bases at J, with 10 bases between. Germline CDR1 reads LNHDA; CDR2 reads SQIVND (reference sequence). As DNA, the CDR3 is TGTGCCAGTAGTATGAATCCCAGGACTGAAGCTTTCTTT. The encoded protein is CASSMNPRTEAFF.

The chain links TRBV5-6 to TRBJ2-5, with 8 bases that match TRBD1. Per germline, CDR1 SGHDT and CDR2 YYEEEE. This CDR3 spans 16 amino acids. Trimming removed 1 base from V and 3 bases from J; junction bases left unmatched: 8. The CDR3 sequence is CASSLLSGGSEETQYF. DNA for the CDR3: TGTGCCAGCAGCTTGCTCTCAGGGGGCTCAGAAGAGACCCAGTACTTC.

This clone occurred once. The chain carries TRBV10-2 and TRBJ1-5; D is unclear. Germline CDR1 reads WSHSY; CDR2 reads SAAADI. V was pared by 6 bases and J by 1 base, with 10 bases between. The CDR3 is made up of 14 amino acids. CDR3 DNA: TGCGCCAGCAGCCCTAGGCACAGCAATCAGCCCCAGCATTTT. This translates into CASSPRHSNQPQHF.

The genes are TRBV28 and TRBJ2-1; weak D call: TRBD2 (6 bases). Between the trimmed V and J ends, which lost 4 bases and 0 bases, there was a span of 10 bases. Per germline, CDR1 MDHEN and CDR2 SYDVKM. The CDR3 extends over 15 amino acids. Written as DNA, the CDR3 is TGTGCCAGCAGTTCGGAGACTAGCTCCTACAATGAGCAGTTCTTC. It translates to CASSSETSSYNEQFF.

The chain is built from TRBV27 and TRBJ2-7; 9 bases match TRBD1. V lost 8 bases to trimming and J lost 5 bases; unmatched junction nucleotides: 1. Germline V gene sequence: CDR1 MNHEY, CDR2 SMNVEV (reference sequence). This CDR3 contains 11 residues. The CDR3 bases are TGTGCCAGCCGGGACAGGGACGAGCAGTACTTC. Residues: CASRDRDEQYF.

The chain carries TRBV4-2 and TRBJ1-2; D remains unclear. The CDR3 is made up of 13 amino acids. Trimming cost V 0 bases and J 6 bases, with 8 bases left between them. The V gene's germline CDR1 is LGHNA and CDR2 YNFKEQ. The CDR3: CASSQDTTDGYTF. CDR3 bases: TGTGCCAGCAGCCAAGATACCACGGATGGCTACACCTTC.

The rearrangement links TRBV7-9 to TRBJ2-2, with TRBD2 identical over 10 bases. The V and J ends lost 4 bases and 5 bases, in that order; junction bases with no gene match: 7. The CDR3 is made up of 16 amino acids. From germline, CDR1 is SEHNR and CDR2 FQNEAQ (reference sequence). The CDR3 region has the DNA TGTGCCAGCAGCTCTGGGCTAGCGGGAGTTACCGGGGAGCTGTTTTTT. Its protein is CASSSGLAGVTGELFF.

V is TRBV27 and J is TRBJ2-7, with 9 bases matching TRBD2. Trimming cost V 0 bases and J 1 base; bases outside gene matches: 4. The CDR3 runs 16 residues. In germline, CDR1 is MNHEY, CDR2 SMNVEV (reference sequence). The chain's CDR3 is CASSLSRAGGSYEQYF. As DNA, the CDR3 is TGTGCCAGCAGTTTATCGAGGGCGGGGGGGTCCTACGAGCAGTACTTC.

The rearrangement joins TRBV7-9 to TRBJ1-2, with D hard to call. The V gene's germline CDR1 is SEHNR and CDR2 FQNEAQ (reference sequence). There are 14 residues in the CDR3. Trimming took off 1 base at V and 8 bases at J, with 14 bases between the two ends. The CDR3, as DNA: TGTGCCAGCAGCTTAGAGGGCGGGAACGCGGGCTACACCTTC. The encoded protein is CASSLEGGNAGYTF.

The CDR3 nucleotides are TGTGCCAGCAGTGACAGGGGGCCGGCAGATACGCAGTATTTT. It is translated as CASSDRGPADTQYF. The chain recombines TRBV2 with TRBJ2-3; 8 bases map to TRBD1. This CDR3 has 14 residues. The V segment lost 3 bases and the J segment 4 bases; nucleotides outside the gene matches: 3. The germline CDR1 and CDR2 sequences are SNHLY and FYNNEI.